The rows below give T cell receptor beta chains drawn from one sample of a study of early T cells in non-severe SARS-CoV-2 infection. Each CDR3 protein gets one entry after TCRdb re-called the 5' RACE reads with MiXCR. The sample has about 50,000 distinct CDR3 sequences, 8% to 13% seen once; the top ten hold 13%. Sequencing was done on a sample of whole blood. These receptors all come from an adult who was a healthcare worker with PCR-confirmed SARS-CoV-2 infection or an uninfected control (not recorded which). Both conserved end residues are part of each CDR3. D genes are given only for firm matches. Clone size is shown for a subset of rows, as once, few, many or a class of expanded clone.

many	TRBJ2-5	.	TRBV11-2	TGTGCCAGTTCCCCCGGGAGAGGAGAGACCCAGTACTTC	CASSPGRGETQYF
.	TRBJ1-2	.	TRBV24-1	TGTGCCACCAGTGCAGGGGCCGACGGCTACACCTTC	CATSAGADGYTF
.	TRBJ2-1	.	TRBV24-1	TGTGCCACCAGTGTGGGGGCGACGGGGAATGAGCAGTTCTTC	CATSVGATGNEQFF
.	TRBJ2-5	.	TRBV29-1	TGCAGCGTTGAACCCTCGGAGACCCAGTACTTC	CSVEPSETQYF
.	TRBJ2-1	TRBD1	TRBV6-6	TGTGCCAGCAGTCCCCGGGACAGGGACAATGAGCAGTTCTTC	CASSPRDRDNEQFF
.	TRBJ1-1	.	TRBV6-6	TGTGCCAGCAGTTACTCGACCAGGGGCTGGGTTGAAGCTTTCTTT	CASSYSTRGWVEAFF
once	TRBJ2-3	.	TRBV5-8	TGTGCCAGCAGCTTCGGTCGTACAGCAGATACGCAGTATTTT	CASSFGRTADTQYF
many	TRBJ1-1	.	TRBV7-9	TGTGCCAGCAGCTTAGGGGTGAGGACTGAAGCTTTCTTT	CASSLGVRTEAFF
many	TRBJ2-3	TRBD2	TRBV29-1	TGCAGCGTTGAACGATATGCGGGAGGTGCAGATACGCAGTATTTT	CSVERYAGGADTQYF
.	TRBJ1-5	TRBD1	TRBV19	TGTGCCAGTAGTAGACAGGGGGAGAGCAATCAGCCCCAGCATTTT	CASSRQGESNQPQHF
.	TRBJ1-5	TRBD1	TRBV6-5	TGTGCCAGCAGTGATGTGGGAACAGGGGTAACTAATCAGCCCCAGCATTTT	CASSDVGTGVTNQPQHF
few	TRBJ1-1	TRBD1	TRBV6-6	TGTGCCAGCAGCCTAGGCCCACAGGGGGGTGGCACTGAAGCTTTCTTT	CASSLGPQGGGTEAFF
many	TRBJ2-7	.	TRBV27	TGTGCCAGCAGCCCCGGGGGACAGCCTAGCTCCTACGAGCAGTACTTC	CASSPGGQPSSYEQYF
.	TRBJ2-2	.	TRBV20-1	TGCAGTGCGTCTCAGGGAGCGGAGCTGTTTTTT	CSASQGAELFF